This TCR beta chain is from a study of T-cell reconstitution after alpha-beta-depleted transplantation in children. This clonotype came up many times. Unique molecular identifiers featured in how the TCRbeta library was prepared. MiXCR was run by TCRdb on the PCR reads, yielding one entry per CDR3 protein. Counted here are around 140,000 distinct CDR3 sequences, 8.8% occurring once; the ten biggest clones make up about a sixth. From germline, CDR1 is SGHRS and CDR2 YFSETQ. The CDR3 runs 14 residues. V was trimmed by 4 bases and J by 1 base, leaving 8 bases between them. The V call is TRBV5-1, the J call TRBJ2-2; D call uncertain. This TCR derives from a female patient younger than 10 who had a stem cell transplant for congenital amegakaryocytic thrombocytopenia, so the T cells may come from the graft donor. This specimen consisted of PBMCs, mostly from graft donor cells, obtained 180 days after TCRalphabeta/CD19-depleted stem cell transplant. CDR3 amino acids: CASSRTLNTGELFF. Written as DNA, the CDR3 is TGCGCCAGCAGCCGTACCTTGAACACCGGGGAGCTGTTTTTT. Drawing the rest from reference TRBV5-1 and TRBJ2-2, the complete variable domain is KAGVTQTPRYLIKTRGQQVTLSCSPISGHRSVSWYQQTPGQGLQFLFEYFSETQRNKGNFPGRFSGRQFSNSRSEMNVSTLELGDSALYLCASSRTLNTGELFFGEGSRLTVL.